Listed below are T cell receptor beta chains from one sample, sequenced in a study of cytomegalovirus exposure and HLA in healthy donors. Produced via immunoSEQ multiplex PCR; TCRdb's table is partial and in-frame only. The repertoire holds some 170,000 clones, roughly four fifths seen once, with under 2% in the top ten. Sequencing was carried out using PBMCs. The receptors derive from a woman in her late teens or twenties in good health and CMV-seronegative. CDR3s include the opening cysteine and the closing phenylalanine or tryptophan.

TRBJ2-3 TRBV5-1 CASSLEGVDTQYF
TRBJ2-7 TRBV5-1 CASSKLSSSGAEAYEQYF
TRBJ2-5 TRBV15 CATSADRGETQYF
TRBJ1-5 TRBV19 CASSIDWQYSNQPQHF
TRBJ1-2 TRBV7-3 CASTNILLNYGYTF
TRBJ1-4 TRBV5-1 CASSPSGRGATNEKLFF
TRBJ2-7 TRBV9 CASSPAHRPRHEQYF
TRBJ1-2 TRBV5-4 CASSLTGQLYGYTF
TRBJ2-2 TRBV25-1 CASSTTGQTIITGELFF
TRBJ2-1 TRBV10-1 CASSRTGSYNEQFF
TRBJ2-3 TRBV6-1 CASSGLAGGSTDTQYF
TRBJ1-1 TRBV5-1 CASSLGVVAANTEAFF
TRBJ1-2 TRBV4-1 CASSQALTRGYGYTF
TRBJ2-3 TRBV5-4 CASSQQLVSEPYF
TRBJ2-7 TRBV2 CASSKWDRAYEQYF
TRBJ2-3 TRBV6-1 CATHRGQWTDTQYF
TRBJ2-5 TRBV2 CASRRDSQETQYF
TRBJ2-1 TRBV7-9 CASSEPSAGSYNEQFF
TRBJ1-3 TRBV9 CASSVAESGGSGNTIYF